One sample yielded the 9 T cell receptor beta chains listed below, sequenced in a study of blood T cell repertoires in COVID-19. The protocol was immunoSEQ multiplex PCR, while the TCRdb copy is restricted to in-frame clones and leaves out a portion. The repertoire holds more than 85,000 clones, with 84% as singletons. Source material: peripheral blood. The receptor source for this set is a human donor in a cohort sampled during active COVID-19.

The V gene is TRBV18, the J gene TRBJ2-3, with D perhaps TRBD2 (6 bases). The CDR3 extends over 16 amino acids. CDR1 and CDR2 from the germline V gene are KGHSH and LQKENI. V was trimmed by 6 bases and J by 2 bases, leaving 18 bases between them. The CDR3 region has the DNA TGTGCCAGCTCCCCCGGGACTCTTGGGAACACAGATACGCAGTATTTT. Translated: CASSPGTLGNTDTQYF.

V usage is TRBV3-1 (or the pseudogene TRBV3-2) and J usage is TRBJ2-1, with D possibly matching TRBD2 (6 bases). Germline V gene sequence: CDR1 LGHDT, CDR2 YNNKEL (reference sequence). The CDR3 is made up of 16 amino acids. V dropped 0 bases and J dropped 8 bases, with 17 bases sitting between them. The CDR3 nucleotides are TGTGCCAGCAGCCAAGATGGGGGGAGCCTTAGCGATGAGCAGTTCTTC. Residues: CASSQDGGSLSDEQFF.

The rearrangement links TRBV18 to TRBJ1-3, with a weak D call TRBD1 (6 bases). The CDR3 extends over 18 amino acids. Deletions cut 2 bases from V and 1 base from J, with 18 bases between. Looked up from germline, CDR1 is KGHSH and CDR2 is LQKENI. The DNA of the CDR3 is TGTGCCAGCTCACCAAAACTGACCGACGGGACATCTGGAAACACCATATATTTT. This encodes CASSPKLTDGTSGNTIYF. The full variable domain, its missing parts supplied by reference TRBV18 and TRBJ1-3, is NAGVMQNPRHLVRRRGQEARLRCSPMKGHSHVYWYRQLPEEGLKFMVYLQKENIIDESGMPKERFSAEFPKEGPSILRIQQVVRGDSAAYFCASSPKLTDGTSGNTIYFGEGSWLTVV.

The V and J genes are TRBV19 and TRBJ2-7, with 8 bases aligning to TRBD1. CDR1 LNHDA and CDR2 SQIVND come from the germline V gene (reference sequence). Unmatched junction bases numbered 11, after V lost 9 bases and J lost 7 bases. The CDR3 runs to 13 residues. The DNA for the CDR3 is TGTGCCAGCAGGAATGGAGGGACAGGAGAGCAGTACTTC. Translation: CASRNGGTGEQYF.

This clone was found once. V is TRBV5-8 and J is TRBJ2-1, with 15 bases that match TRBD2. CDR3 length equals 15 residues. V shed 4 bases, J shed 7 bases, and the junction held 3 bases outside the gene matches. CDR1 is SGHTS and CDR2 is YDEGEE in the germline V gene. In nucleotides, the CDR3 is TGTGCCAGCAGCCGGACTAGCGGGGGGGCGAATGAGCAGTTCTTC. Protein: CASSRTSGGANEQFF.

The rearrangement uses TRBV2 and TRBJ1-1; 9 bases line up with TRBD1. Losses at the gene ends were 5 bases for V and 2 bases for J; bases not matched to a gene: 6. There are 15 residues in the CDR3. Germline values: CDR1 SNHLY, CDR2 FYNNEI. The CDR3 here is CASSWGGQGNTEAFF. The CDR3 DNA reads as TGTGCCAGCAGTTGGGGGGGACAGGGCAACACTGAAGCTTTCTTT.

This clone was detected a few times. The rearrangement links TRBV3-1 (or the pseudogene TRBV3-2) to TRBJ2-1; the match to TRBD2 covers 9 bases. CDR3 length equals 16 residues. With 4 bases clipped from V and 0 bases from J, the junction kept 4 bases outside the gene matches. The germline V gene encodes CDR1 LGHDT and CDR2 YNNKEL (reference sequence). The CDR3 DNA is TGTGCCAGCAGCCCCCTTAGCGGGAGCTCCTACAATGAGCAGTTCTTC. It specifies CASSPLSGSSYNEQFF.

The J gene is TRBJ1-5, the V gene TRBV28, with 8 bases identical to TRBD1. After removal of 6 bases from V and 5 bases from J, the junction contained 12 bases not matched to a gene. Germline lookup yields CDR1 MDHEN and CDR2 SYDVKM. The length of the CDR3 is 16 residues. The CDR3 here is CASSWDSRGLDQPQHF. The CDR3 DNA sequence: TGTGCCAGCAGCTGGGACTCCAGGGGGCTTGATCAGCCCCAGCATTTT.

This rearrangement joins TRBV28 to TRBJ1-2; no reliable D call. This CDR3 region has 13 residues. Trimming removed 3 bases at V and 4 bases at J, with 9 bases between. Germline V CDR1 and CDR2: MDHEN, SYDVKM. This chain's CDR3 is CASSFQVTYGYTF. CDR3 coding DNA: TGTGCCAGCAGTTTCCAGGTTACCTATGGCTACACCTTC.